Sequencing of this T cell receptor beta chain was carried out in a study of regulatory T cells in long-lasting Graves disease. According to the study, TCR beta libraries were built with iRepertoire HTBI primers and CDR3-region Arm-PCR. In the original processing: Identified segments across samples numbered just over 60 TRBV and roughly 15 TRBJ. In TCRdb, the multiplex PCR reads were re-called with MiXCR into one record per CDR3 protein. The authors' filters were not applied to this entry. The sample shows 400,000 to 500,000 distinct CDR3 sequences, about a fifth of them seen only once. Turning to this clonotype: Antigen unknown.

J lost 4 bases, V lost 4 bases, and 5 bases had no gene match. This CDR3 region has 16 residues. Germline CDR1 SGHRS, CDR2 YFSETQ. General study findings and limits: Only a small sample size was used, which may have cut accuracy. Persistent Graves' patients showed less TCR diversity than newly diagnosed patients showed.

Documented time point: persistent/refractory GD, antithyroid drugs over 5 years with positive TRAb. PBMCs were the source of the RNA used for TCR sequencing. One endocrinology department in Xi'an, China, was where patients came from. Material: peripheral blood mononuclear cells (PBMCs), obtained when the disease was refractory, from a patient treated with antithyroid drugs. The chain employs TRBV5-1 and TRBJ2-5; TRBD2 matches 15 bases. This clonotype was sampled from a female donor with Graves disease. This CDR3 is CASSPLGLAGGETQYF. The CDR3 DNA reads TGCGCCAGCAGCCCCCTGGGACTAGCGGGAGGAGAGACCCAGTACTTC.